This T cell receptor (beta chain) was obtained from a study of cytotoxic CD8 clonotypes in ibrutinib-treated CLL. The V end lost 1 base, the J end lost 4 bases, and 4 bases lay between the germline ends. This CDR3 is 12 amino acids long. The germline V gene encodes CDR1 MNHGY and CDR2 SVAAGI. With respect to this clone: Its cognate antigen is unknown.

Investigators sought sequencing depths of between 1 in 200,000 and 1 in 1 million T cells. Data came from immunoSEQ multiplex PCR; TCRdb stores just in-frame clones and leaves some out. The table includes approximately 350,000 clones, roughly 70% detected once. Notes on the study in general: Clonality went up at the time of ibrutinib response, stayed stable in sustained remission, and later dropped back toward its baseline level at progression. Different sampling times were used for sustained-remission and progressing patients.

The TCR sequence derives from a human donor with chronic lymphocytic leukemia. The chain couples TRBV6-9 to TRBJ1-2, with D unclear. The sample in question was PBMCs, obtained after 36 months of ibrutinib treatment. The CDR3 DNA sequence: TGTGCCAGCAGTTATTTGATCTATGGCTACACCTTC. It codes for CASSYLIYGYTF.